Listed here are 16 T cell receptor beta chains from one sample, sequenced in a study of T cells in Graves' hyperthyroidism and ophthalmopathy. Amplified TCR beta CDR3 regions came from RNA transcripts. First-round RT-PCR of the TCR CDR3 relied on the HTBI primer set. Each CDR3 protein gets one entry after TCRdb re-called the multiplex PCR reads with MiXCR. The profile covers over 700,000 distinct CDR3 sequences, with roughly a sixth appearing a single time and roughly 17% taken by the ten largest. Specimen: blood. Every receptor here comes from a woman aged 45-65 years with Graves' hyperthyroidism that later progressed to Graves' ophthalmopathy.

At least ten counts were recorded for this clonotype. The chain recombines TRBV7-6 with TRBJ2-7, with D perhaps matching TRBD1 (5 bases). Germline V gene sequence: CDR1 SGHVS, CDR2 FNYEAQ. V dropped 2 bases and J dropped 3 bases, with 11 bases sitting between them. CDR3 length: 14 residues. This CDR3 reads CASSLISDSYEQYF. CDR3 sequence (DNA): TGTGCCAGCAGCTTAATTTCCGACAGCTACGAGCAGTACTTC.

The chain joins TRBV20-1 to TRBJ2-3; 9 bases fit TRBD2. This CDR3 region has 18 residues. The germline V gene encodes CDR1 DFQATT and CDR2 SNEGSKA (reference sequence). The V and J ends lost 0 bases and 2 bases, in that order; junction bases with no gene match: 12. In nucleotides, the CDR3 is TGCAGTGCTAGAGAGGAGGAGCGGGGGGCCCCCTACACAGATACGCAGTATTTT. Translating it yields CSAREEERGAPYTDTQYF.

This clonotype was observed at least ten times. J is TRBJ1-1 and V is TRBV9; tentatively, D is TRBD1 (6 bases). This CDR3 comprises 14 residues. The germline V gene has CDR1 SGDLS and CDR2 YYNGEE. V lost 3 bases, J lost 4 bases, and 13 bases lay in between. CDR3 sequence (DNA): TGTGCCAGCAGCGCAGAGGACAGTCTCACTGAAGCTTTCTTT. It is translated as CASSAEDSLTEAFF.

CDR3 in DNA: TGTGCCAGCAGCCCATGGGACAGGGATCACTATGGCTACACCTTC. Translating gives CASSPWDRDHYGYTF. The chain uses TRBV7-9 and TRBJ1-2; 9 nucleotides match TRBD1. The J segment lost 3 bases and the V segment lost 5 bases, leaving 7 bases of the junction unmatched. The V gene's germline CDR1 is SEHNR and CDR2 FQNEAQ (reference sequence). The length of the CDR3 is 15 residues. Supplemented by reference TRBV7-9 and TRBJ1-2, the full variable domain reads DTGVSQNPRHKITKRGQNVTFRCDPISEHNRLYWYRQTLGQGPEFLTYFQNEAQLEKSRLLSDRFSAERPKGSFSTLEIQRTEQGDSAMYLCASSPWDRDHYGYTFGSGTRLTVV.

This clonotype was seen repeatedly, ten times or more. At one boundary the junction diverges from the germline segment, which might be a read error. The chain recombines TRBV6-5 with TRBJ2-6; 9 nucleotides line up with TRBD1. The CDR3 is 11 residues long. CDR1 is MNHEY, CDR2 SVGAGI, per germline. The CDR3, as DNA: TGTGCCAGCAGTTACCGGACAGGGGCTGACTTC. Translating gives CASSYRTGADF.

The table lists this clonotype with a few counts. The chain has TRBV3-1 and TRBJ1-5; 7 nucleotides agree with TRBD1. Germline V lookup: CDR1 LGHDT, CDR2 YNNKEL (reference sequence). The CDR3 is made up of 14 amino acids. Losses at the gene ends were 3 bases for V and 6 bases for J; bases not matched to a gene: 5. CDR3 loop: CASSQTGRGQPQHF. The CDR3 coding sequence is TGTGCCAGCAGCCAGACAGGGAGGGGTCAGCCCCAGCATTTT.

This clonotype was picked up a small number of times. The V and J genes are TRBV5-1 and TRBJ2-2, with 9 nucleotides matching TRBD1. J gave up 6 bases and V 3 bases, and 6 bases lay outside the gene matches. This CDR3 comprises 15 residues. Germline V gene lookup returns CDR1 SGHRS and CDR2 YFSETQ. CDR3 residues: CASSSGTGLSGELFF. CDR3 DNA sequence: TGCGCCAGCAGCTCCGGGACAGGGTTGTCCGGGGAGCTGTTTTTT. Based on the CDR3 plus reference TRBV5-1 and TRBJ2-2, the full variable domain is KAGVTQTPRYLIKTRGQQVTLSCSPISGHRSVSWYQQTPGQGLQFLFEYFSETQRNKGNFPGRFSGRQFSNSRSEMNVSTLELGDSALYLCASSSGTGLSGELFFGEGSRLTVL.

The table lists this clonotype with many counts. The V and J genes are TRBV5-1 and TRBJ2-3; 11 bases agree with TRBD2. Trimming took 4 bases from V and 3 from J; bases not matched to a gene: 7. From germline, CDR1 is SGHRS and CDR2 YFSETQ. The CDR3 length is 16 residues. CDR3 sequence reads: CASSVAGGPSTDTQYF. CDR3 DNA: TGCGCCAGCAGCGTAGCGGGGGGGCCGTCAACAGATACGCAGTATTTT.

The genes are TRBV27 and TRBJ2-1; D is possibly TRBD1 or TRBD2 (7 bases each). The V and J ends lost 2 bases and 7 bases respectively, with 18 bases between them. Per germline, CDR1 MNHEY and CDR2 SMNVEV (reference sequence). The CDR3 runs to 16 residues. CDR3 loop: CASSLLSAGGGNEQFF. CDR3 DNA: TGTGCCAGCAGTTTACTCTCGGCAGGGGGGGGTAATGAGCAGTTCTTC.

This clonotype was detected many times. The chain has TRBV20-1 and TRBJ1-5; no firm D call. Germline V gene data show CDR1 as DFQATT and CDR2 as SNEGSKA (reference sequence). Deletions cut 2 bases from V and 0 bases from J, with 8 bases between. The length of the CDR3 is 14 residues. This chain's CDR3 is CSARMADSNQPQHF. In DNA form, the CDR3 reads TGCAGTGCTAGAATGGCAGATAGCAATCAGCCCCAGCATTTT.

This clonotype was seen at least ten times. The J gene is TRBJ1-1, the V gene TRBV5-1, with 7 nucleotides matching TRBD1. The junction had 18 bases not matched to a gene; V was cut back by 6 bases and J by 7 bases. Germline assignment: CDR1 SGHRS and CDR2 YFSETQ. The CDR3 totals 16 residues. CDR3: CASTPLTGSPGGEAFF. CDR3 DNA sequence: TGCGCCAGCACTCCCCTGACAGGGAGCCCCGGGGGTGAAGCTTTCTTT.

CDR3 DNA: TGTGCCAGCAGCCTCTCTGGGAGAATCGGTTCACCCCTCCACTTT. Translated: CASSLSGRIGSPLHF. V and J are TRBV11-2 and TRBJ1-6; the D is unclear. The CDR3 runs 15 residues. Trimming pared 5 bases from V and 9 bases from J, leaving 17 bases between. Germline assignment: CDR1 SGHAT and CDR2 FQNNGV.

This chain uses TRBV5-1 with TRBJ1-1; 8 bases fit TRBD1. J lost 4 bases, V lost 4 bases, and 12 bases had no gene match. Germline CDR1 and CDR2: SGHRS and YFSETQ. The CDR3 is 16 residues long. The CDR3 region has the DNA TGCGCCAGCAGCCAACAGGGGGGCAGGCTGGGCACTGAAGCTTTCTTT. It codes for CASSQQGGRLGTEAFF.

This clonotype was counted between two and nine times. The chain combines TRBV20-1 with TRBJ2-7, with TRBD1 identical over 9 bases. Germline V CDR1 and CDR2: DFQATT, SNEGSKA (reference sequence). Trimming took 4 bases from V and 8 from J; bases not matched to a gene: 12. This CDR3 comprises 14 residues. The CDR3 coding sequence is TGCAGTGCTAATGGACAGGGGATGACCCTGCAGCAGTACTTC. Translating gives CSANGQGMTLQQYF.

Notes on this clonotype: This may stem from a read error, because a much larger clone lies one nucleotide away. Because the CDR3 is missing its conserved closing phenylalanine or tryptophan, this is likely a read error. In nucleotides, the CDR3 is TGTGCCAGCAGAAGGACCGAAGGGGCAACTAATGAAAAACTGTTTCTT. Translating it yields CASRRTEGATNEKLFL. V usage is TRBV7-2 and J usage is TRBJ1-4; a weak D match, TRBD1 (5 bases). The CDR3 has 16 residues. V dropped 6 bases and J dropped 0 bases, with 14 bases sitting between them. From germline, CDR1 is SGHTA and CDR2 FQGNSA.

This clonotype has a count of ten or more. The rearrangement uses TRBV3-1 and TRBJ1-1; D gene ambiguous. The CDR3 extends over 15 amino acids. Germline-derived CDR1 and CDR2 are LGHDT and YNNKEL (reference sequence). Between the trimmed V and J ends, which lost 0 bases and 0 bases, there was a span of 8 bases. The CDR3, as DNA: TGTGCCAGCAGCCAAGATAACCCAGTGAACACTGAAGCTTTCTTT. Its translation is CASSQDNPVNTEAFF.